This T cell receptor beta chain was profiled in a study of molecular identifiers for immune sequencing clone quantification. TCRdb analysed the PCR reads with MiXCR anew, one entry per CDR3 protein. The table includes under 600,000 distinct CDR3 sequences, over 20% detected once. Naive CD8 libraries were made from around 18,000 to 910,000 sorted cells, and they used 10%, 30% or 50% RNA. Sequenced material: naive CD8+ T cells from blood, with Jurkat cell RNA spiked in. Described subset: FACS-sorted CD8+CD4-CCR7+CD45RA+ naive T cells. This TCR derives from a human donor in good health. Some libraries in this study had Jurkat cell RNA spiked in.

In DNA form, the CDR3 reads TGTGCCAGCAGTTTTTGGCAGGGGGTGAATACGCAGTATTTT. It is translated as CASSFWQGVNTQYF. V usage is TRBV12-3 or TRBV12-4 and J usage is TRBJ2-3; 7 nucleotides match TRBD1. Germline trimming cut 3 bases from V and 7 bases from J; bases unmatched to any gene: 7. This CDR3 is 14 amino acids long.